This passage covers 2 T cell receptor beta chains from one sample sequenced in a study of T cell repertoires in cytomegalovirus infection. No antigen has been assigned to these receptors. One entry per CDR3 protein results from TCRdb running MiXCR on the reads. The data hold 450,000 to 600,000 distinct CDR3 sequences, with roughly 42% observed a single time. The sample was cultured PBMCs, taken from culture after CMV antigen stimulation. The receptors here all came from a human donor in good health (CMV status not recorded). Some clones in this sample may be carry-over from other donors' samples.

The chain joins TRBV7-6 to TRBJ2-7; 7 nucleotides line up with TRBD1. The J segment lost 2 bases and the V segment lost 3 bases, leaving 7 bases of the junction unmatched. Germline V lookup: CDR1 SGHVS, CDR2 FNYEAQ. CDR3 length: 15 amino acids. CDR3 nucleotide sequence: TGTGCCAGCAGCTTGGCAAGAGGGGGCCCCTACGAGCAGTACTTC. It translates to CASSLARGGPYEQYF. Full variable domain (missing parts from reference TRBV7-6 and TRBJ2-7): GAGVSQSPRYKVTKRGQDVALRCDPISGHVSLYWYRQALGQGPEFLTYFNYEAQQDKSGLPNDRFSAERPEGSISTLTIQRTEQRDSAMYRCASSLARGGPYEQYFGPGTRLTVT.

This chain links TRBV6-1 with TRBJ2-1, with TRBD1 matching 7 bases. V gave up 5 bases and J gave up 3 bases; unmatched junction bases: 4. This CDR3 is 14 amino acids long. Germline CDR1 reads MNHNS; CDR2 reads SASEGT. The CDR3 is CASSPRGNYNEQFF. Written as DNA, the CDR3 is TGTGCCAGCAGTCCCAGGGGGAACTACAATGAGCAGTTCTTC.